This T cell receptor beta chain was profiled in a study of T-cell reconstitution after alpha-beta-depleted transplantation in children. Overall study findings and caveats: Newly produced T cells mostly provided counts and TCRbeta diversity after one year, as hyperexpanded clones declined. High day-60 TCRbeta diversity in some patients came from surviving recipient T cells and thymic progenitors.

Points on this clonotype: Its antigen is not identified.

Germline loops: CDR1 DFQATT, CDR2 SNEGSKA (reference sequence). This CDR3 is built from 14 residues. Trimming took off 7 bases at V and 0 bases at J, with 13 bases between the two ends. Construction of the TCRbeta library involved unique molecular identifiers. TCRdb analysed the PCR reads with MiXCR anew, one entry per CDR3 protein. The table lists around 500,000 distinct CDR3 sequences, about 21% of them singletons. The V gene is TRBV20-1, the J gene TRBJ2-1; D is perhaps TRBD1 or TRBD2 (6 bases each). This receptor was taken from a boy less than two years old who had a stem cell transplant for acute myeloid leukemia, so the T cells may come from the graft donor. The specimen was PBMCs, mostly from graft donor cells, collected 360 days after TCRalphabeta/CD19-depleted stem cell transplant. CDR3 protein: CSVRTGASYNEQFF. The CDR3 DNA sequence: TGCAGTGTTAGGACGGGGGCCTCCTACAATGAGCAGTTCTTC.